One sample yielded the 17 T cell receptor beta chains listed below, sequenced in a study of T cells in Graves' hyperthyroidism and ophthalmopathy. The source material, RNA transcripts, was used to amplify TCR beta CDR3 regions. An initial round of RT-PCR targeting the TCR CDR3 relied on the HTBI primer set. Using its own MiXCR run on the multiplex PCR reads, TCRdb lists one record per CDR3 protein. This repertoire shows some 500,000 distinct CDR3 sequences, over 13% found once; its top ten account for 15% to 20%. The sequencing input was blood. These receptors came from a woman younger than 35 with Graves' hyperthyroidism.

The table lists this clonotype with many counts. CDR3 DNA: TGTGCCAGTAGTATAGTTGAGGGATCTGAAGCTTTCTTT. It translates to CASSIVEGSEAFF. The chain uses TRBV19 and TRBJ1-1; D is unresolved. The germline gives CDR1 LNHDA, CDR2 SQIVND (reference sequence). The CDR3 is 13 residues long. Between the trimmed V and J ends, which lost 1 base and 6 bases, there was a span of 9 bases.

This clonotype appeared a few times. The gene calls are TRBV24-1 and TRBJ2-7; possibly TRBD1 for D (5 bases). CDR1 and CDR2 (germline): KGHDR, SFDVKD. V shed 0 bases and J shed 5 bases, with 10 bases lying between them. The CDR3 consists of 14 residues. The CDR3 region is CATSDLSQGHEQYF. For the CDR3, the DNA is TGTGCCACCAGTGATTTGTCCCAGGGCCACGAGCAGTACTTC.

This clonotype was seen ten or more times. The rearrangement joins TRBV27 to TRBJ2-5; 11 positions match TRBD2. The germline gives CDR1 MNHEY, CDR2 SMNVEV (reference sequence). The CDR3 contains 15 residues. The V and J ends lost 6 bases and 3 bases, in that order; junction bases with no gene match: 6. The CDR3 protein is CASRRGTSGEETQYF. CDR3 nucleotide sequence: TGTGCCAGCAGACGAGGGACTAGCGGAGAAGAGACCCAGTACTTC.

This clonotype has a count of ten or more. The rearrangement links TRBV3-1 to TRBJ1-5; TRBD1 might be the D (5 bases). This CDR3 comprises 14 residues. Germline V gene lookup returns CDR1 LGHDT and CDR2 YNNKEL (reference sequence). The V end was cut by 1 base, the J end by 7 bases, with 11 bases between. CDR3 nucleotides: TGTGCCAGCAGCCAAGGATGGAGGGGACAGCCCCAGCATTTT. Its protein is CASSQGWRGQPQHF.

The chain uses TRBV6-4 and TRBJ1-1, with a tentative D call TRBD1 (5 bases). The V end lost 3 bases, the J end lost 4 bases, and 9 bases lay between the germline ends. This CDR3 is built from 13 residues. The V gene's germline CDR1 is MRHNA and CDR2 SNTAGT. The chain's CDR3 is CASSEGVGTEAFF. CDR3 in DNA: TGTGCCAGCAGTGAAGGGGTGGGCACTGAAGCTTTCTTT.

This clonotype was recorded at least ten times. The chain employs TRBV7-9 and TRBJ1-1, with D perhaps matching TRBD1 (6 bases). The V gene lost 2 bases and the J gene lost 4 bases, with 8 bases spanning the gap. CDR1 and CDR2 (germline): SEHNR, FQNEAQ (reference sequence). The CDR3 has 13 amino acids. The CDR3 DNA follows: TGTGCCAGCAGCTTACAGGGGCGCACTGAAGCTTTCTTT. This gives the protein CASSLQGRTEAFF.

This clonotype showed up many times. The CDR3 sequence: CASSPRSDRNNEQFF. The CDR3 DNA sequence: TGTGCCAGCTCACCACGATCCGACAGGAACAATGAGCAGTTCTTC. V usage is TRBV18 and J usage is TRBJ2-1; tentative D call: TRBD1 (6 bases). Germline assignment: CDR1 KGHSH and CDR2 LQKENI. This CDR3 contains 15 residues. V was clipped by 1 base and J by 5 bases, with 12 bases between them. Combining the CDR3 with reference TRBV18 and TRBJ2-1 gives the whole variable domain NAGVMQNPRHLVRRRGQEARLRCSPMKGHSHVYWYRQLPEEGLKFMVYLQKENIIDESGMPKERFSAEFPKEGPSILRIQQVVRGDSAAYFCASSPRSDRNNEQFFGPGTRLTVL.

This clonotype was recorded many times. The V and J genes are TRBV20-1 and TRBJ2-3, with D uncertain. The V end lost 5 bases, the J end lost 2 bases, and 11 bases lay between the germline ends. Germline CDR1 DFQATT, CDR2 SNEGSKA (reference sequence). This CDR3 region has 13 residues. As DNA, the CDR3 is TGCAGTGCTCCTAGGATAGACACAGATACGCAGTATTTT. Protein: CSAPRIDTDTQYF.

This clonotype was recorded many times. The CDR3 nucleotides are TGTGCCAGCTCACCGAAGGACGACCCCTACGAGCAGTACGTC. This translates into CASSPKDDPYEQYV. The chain employs TRBV18 and TRBJ2-7; D is uncertain. V was clipped by 3 bases and J by 2 bases, with 11 bases between them. Germline values: CDR1 KGHSH, CDR2 LQKENI. This CDR3 contains 14 residues.

In this sample, this clonotype turned up a few times. J is TRBJ1-5 and V is TRBV4-1; D remains ambiguous. The CDR3 is 15 amino acids. The V gene's germline CDR1 is MGHRA and CDR2 YSYEKL. Between the trimmed V and J ends, which lost 0 bases and 7 bases, there was a span of 13 bases. The CDR3 DNA reads TGCGCCAGCAGCCAAGATCATCAAGTCAGGCAGCCCCAGCATTTT. Protein sequence: CASSQDHQVRQPQHF.

This clonotype was detected many times. V and J are TRBV12-3 or TRBV12-4 and TRBJ2-1; 8 nucleotides agree with TRBD2. The CDR3 runs 15 residues. With 5 bases clipped from V and 4 bases from J, the junction kept 7 bases outside the gene matches. CDR3 amino acids: CASSPVAGRYNEQFF. In DNA, the CDR3 is TGTGCCAGCAGTCCGGTAGCGGGAAGGTACAATGAGCAGTTCTTC.

The chain employs TRBV4-2 and TRBJ2-1; D is ambiguous. This CDR3 spans 16 amino acids. Deletions cut 3 bases from V and 2 bases from J, with 14 bases between. Germline V gene data show CDR1 as LGHNA and CDR2 as YNFKEQ. The CDR3 sequence is CASSQQLGQPYNEQFF. Written as DNA, the CDR3 is TGTGCCAGCAGCCAGCAATTAGGGCAACCCTACAATGAGCAGTTCTTC.

This clonotype was counted a few times. CDR3: CASSLGQGALDTQYF. In DNA form, the CDR3 reads TGTGCCAGCAGCTTGGGGCAGGGGGCATTGGATACGCAGTATTTT. The chain uses TRBV5-4 and TRBJ2-3, with TRBD1 matching 8 bases. V gave up 0 bases and J gave up 6 bases; unmatched junction bases: 6. The CDR3 consists of 15 residues. Germline lookup yields CDR1 SGHNT and CDR2 YYREEE (reference sequence). Full variable domain (missing parts from reference TRBV5-4 and TRBJ2-3): ETGVTQSPTHLIKTRGQQVTLRCSSQSGHNTVSWYQQALGQGPQFIFQYYREEENGRGNFPPRFSGLQFPNYSSELNVNALELDDSALYLCASSLGQGALDTQYFGPGTRLTVL.

In its sample, this clonotype was seen a few times. This sequence joins TRBV18 and TRBJ2-7; 7 bases align to TRBD1. With 8 bases clipped from V and 3 bases from J, the junction kept 10 bases outside the gene matches. CDR3 length equals 14 residues. The germline V gene encodes CDR1 KGHSH and CDR2 LQKENI. CDR3 DNA sequence: TGTGCCAGCCCGACTGGGACAGAACTCTACGAGCAGTACTTC. This codes for CASPTGTELYEQYF.

This clonotype was counted ten times or more. The rearrangement links TRBV7-9 to TRBJ2-6; D is unclear. Between the trimmed V and J ends, which lost 5 bases and 0 bases, there was a span of 14 bases. Germline CDR1 SEHNR, CDR2 FQNEAQ (reference sequence). The CDR3 runs to 17 residues. The CDR3 DNA reads TGTGCCAGCAGCGGACCGACACCAAACTCTGGGGCCAACGTCCTGACTTTC. Residues: CASSGPTPNSGANVLTF.

This clonotype was observed a few times. This chain uses TRBV6-1 with TRBJ2-7; TRBD2 might be the D (5 bases). This CDR3 has 13 amino acids. Germline assignment: CDR1 MNHNS and CDR2 SASEGT. The V gene lost 2 bases and the J gene lost 2 bases, with 7 bases spanning the gap. The CDR3 DNA reads as TGTGCCAGCAGTGAATTCGGGGCCTACGAGCAGTACGTC. Amino acids: CASSEFGAYEQYV.

This clonotype was counted once. This chain joins TRBV20-1 and TRBJ1-2; 8 bases map to TRBD1. The trim removed 5 bases at V and 5 bases at J, leaving 16 bases unmatched. The CDR3 extends over 16 amino acids. Germline assignment: CDR1 DFQATT and CDR2 SNEGSKA (reference sequence). The CDR3 region is CSAPPTGAAQGYGYTF. The CDR3, as DNA: TGCAGTGCTCCCCCGACAGGGGCCGCCCAGGGGTATGGCTACACCTTC.